This T cell receptor (beta chain) was documented in a study of T-cell memory formation after mild COVID-19. Overall study results and limits: Some clones that responded were present in memory (sampled pre-infection), which suggests cross-reactive memory joined.

The germline V gene encodes CDR1 MNHEY and CDR2 SVGAGI. The junction had 8 bases not matched to a gene; V was cut back by 2 bases and J by 4 bases. The CDR3 is made up of 15 amino acids. With respect to this clonotype: No antigen is known for it.

5'RACE primed from the constant segment yielded TCR alpha and TCR beta cDNA libraries bearing sample barcodes and UMIs. TCRdb re-derived calls from the 5' RACE reads in MiXCR, one entry per CDR3 protein. This sample carries around 390,000 distinct CDR3 sequences, 16% of them seen once, and the ten largest clones take 20% to 25%. Sequenced input: PBMCs or a T cell subset sorted from them (not recorded which). The TCR was taken from a man younger than 35 who had mild COVID-19 (a few samples of this study predate the infection). Cell type and time point are not known. This chain joins TRBV6-5 and TRBJ2-7, with TRBD2 identical over 7 bases. The chain's CDR3 is CASSYTLGGGYEQYF. Here the CDR3 DNA reads TGTGCCAGCAGTTACACTCTGGGCGGGGGTTACGAGCAGTACTTC.